Listed here are 8 T cell receptor beta chains from one sample, sequenced in a study of neurological immune-mediated disorders. One entry per CDR3 protein results from TCRdb running MiXCR on the 5' RACE reads. In the table there are roughly 49,000 distinct CDR3 sequences, around 13% of which are singletons. Time point given: longitudinal time-point 2. The specimen was PBMCs. The receptor set was obtained from a male donor with HTLV-1-associated myelopathy (HAM/TSP).

This clonotype was observed many times. The chain combines TRBV5-1 with TRBJ1-1, with a tentative D call TRBD1 (6 bases). CDR3 length: 14 residues. Germline V CDR1 and CDR2: SGHRS, YFSETQ. The V and J ends lost 5 bases and 11 bases respectively, with 22 bases between them. The CDR3 DNA reads as TGCGCCAGCAGTAATTCAGGGGCTCGGAAGGCGGCTTTCTTT. Encoded protein: CASSNSGARKAAFF.

This clonotype was counted at least ten times. The chain is built from TRBV5-1 and TRBJ1-1; 7 nucleotides agree with TRBD1. The CDR3 contains 14 residues. CDR1 SGHRS and CDR2 YFSETQ come from the germline V gene. V dropped 4 bases and J dropped 6; count of bases not matched to a gene: 9. The CDR3 coding sequence is TGCGCCAGCAGCGCTGCGTCAGGGGGGTCTGAAGCTTTCTTT. Translation: CASSAASGGSEAFF. Using reference TRBV5-1 and TRBJ1-1 for the parts outside the CDR3, the full variable domain is KAGVTQTPRYLIKTRGQQVTLSCSPISGHRSVSWYQQTPGQGLQFLFEYFSETQRNKGNFPGRFSGRQFSNSRSEMNVSTLELGDSALYLCASSAASGGSEAFFGQGTRLTVV.

To note about this clonotype: Given a much more abundant clone one base away, this may be a read error. As DNA, the CDR3 is TGTGCCAGGAGCTTACCCCCTCTGGTACTAGTGGGACTCAATGAGCAGTTCTTC. It specifies CARSLPPLVLVGLNEQFF. The chain employs TRBV7-8 and TRBJ2-1; perhaps TRBD2 as D (6 bases). In germline, CDR1 is SGHVS, CDR2 FQNEAQ. The CDR3 is 18 amino acids.

At least ten counts were recorded for this clonotype. V is TRBV5-5 and J is TRBJ2-7, with D unclear. Trimming cost V 2 bases and J 4 bases, with 13 bases left between them. Germline V gene sequence: CDR1 SGHKS, CDR2 YYEKEE (reference sequence). This CDR3 comprises 14 residues. CDR3 DNA: TGTGCCAGCAGCTTTGCCCTTACAAATTACGAGCAGTACTTC. This translates into CASSFALTNYEQYF.

The sample holds many counts of this clonotype. The CDR3 bases are TGCGCCAGCGGCCTCGGCGGGACAGGCCTCTACGAGCAGTACTTC. This encodes CASGLGGTGLYEQYF. V is TRBV5-1 and J is TRBJ2-7; 8 nucleotides line up with TRBD1. J lost 3 bases, V lost 7 bases, and 12 bases had no gene match. The CDR3 sequence is 15 residues long. Germline CDR1 reads SGHRS; CDR2 reads YFSETQ.

This chain links TRBV25-1 with TRBJ1-2; D is ambiguous. This CDR3 spans 13 amino acids. V was cut by 8 bases and J by 8 bases, with 18 bases left in between. Germline V gene sequence: CDR1 MGHDK, CDR2 SYGVNS. The CDR3 loop reads CASSRVGREGYTF. The CDR3 nucleotides are TGTGCCAGCTCGCGCGTTGGGCGAGAGGGCTACACCTTC.

This clonotype was detected ten times or more. The genes are TRBV5-1 and TRBJ2-1, with 8 bases identical to TRBD1. CDR1 and CDR2 from the germline V gene are SGHRS and YFSETQ. Trimming took 0 bases from V and 1 from J; bases not matched to a gene: 6. The CDR3 is made up of 17 amino acids. This CDR3 is CASSLATGTGSYNEQFF. CDR3 in DNA: TGCGCCAGCAGCTTGGCCACCGGGACAGGTTCCTACAATGAGCAGTTCTTC.

This clonotype appeared many times. V and J are TRBV5-5 and TRBJ1-2; 7 bases are shared with TRBD1. The V gene's germline CDR1 is SGHKS and CDR2 YYEKEE (reference sequence). V dropped 1 base and J dropped 7; count of bases not matched to a gene: 4. The CDR3 is 13 amino acids. CDR3 in amino acids: CASSLTGESGYTF. CDR3 DNA: TGTGCCAGCAGCTTGACAGGGGAAAGTGGCTACACCTTC.